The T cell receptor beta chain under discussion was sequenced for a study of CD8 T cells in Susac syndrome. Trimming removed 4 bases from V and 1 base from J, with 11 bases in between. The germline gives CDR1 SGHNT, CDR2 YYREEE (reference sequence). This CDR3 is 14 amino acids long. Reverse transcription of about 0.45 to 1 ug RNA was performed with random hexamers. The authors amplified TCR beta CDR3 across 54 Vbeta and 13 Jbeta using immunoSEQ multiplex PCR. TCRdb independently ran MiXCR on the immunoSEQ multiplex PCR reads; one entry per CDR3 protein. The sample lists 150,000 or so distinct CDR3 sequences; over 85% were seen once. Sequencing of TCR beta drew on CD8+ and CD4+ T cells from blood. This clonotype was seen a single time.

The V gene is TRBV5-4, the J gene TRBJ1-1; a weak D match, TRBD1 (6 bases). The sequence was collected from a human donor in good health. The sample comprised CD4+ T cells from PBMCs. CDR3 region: CASSGQTGNTEAFF. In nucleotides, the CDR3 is TGTGCCAGCAGCGGACAGACCGGGAACACTGAAGCTTTCTTT.